This entry describes one T cell receptor beta chain. This entry comes from a study of a mutant IDH1 vaccine in newly diagnosed glioma. TCRdb keeps only in-frame clones here, not all; method: immunoSEQ multiplex PCR. The sample yields 40,000 or so clones, just under 95% seen once. Time point meaning: baseline, week 1 (first vaccination visit). Treatment indicated: pre-vaccination baseline after standard-of-care therapy. Between the trimmed V and J ends, which lost 4 bases and 2 bases, there was a span of 15 bases. Germline V gene lookup returns CDR1 MNHNY and CDR2 SVGAGI (reference sequence). This CDR3 contains 16 residues.

This clonotype was sampled from a man aged 18 to 29 with glioma. The chain couples TRBV6-6 to TRBJ1-5, with D possibly TRBD1 on 5 matching bases. The sequencing here drew on PBMCs, taken from a glioma patient treated with radiotherapy, temozolomide or both. Here the CDR3 reads CASSLKGRYGNQPQHF. For the CDR3, the DNA is TGTGCCAGCAGTTTAAAGGGACGTTATGGCAATCAGCCCCAGCATTTT.